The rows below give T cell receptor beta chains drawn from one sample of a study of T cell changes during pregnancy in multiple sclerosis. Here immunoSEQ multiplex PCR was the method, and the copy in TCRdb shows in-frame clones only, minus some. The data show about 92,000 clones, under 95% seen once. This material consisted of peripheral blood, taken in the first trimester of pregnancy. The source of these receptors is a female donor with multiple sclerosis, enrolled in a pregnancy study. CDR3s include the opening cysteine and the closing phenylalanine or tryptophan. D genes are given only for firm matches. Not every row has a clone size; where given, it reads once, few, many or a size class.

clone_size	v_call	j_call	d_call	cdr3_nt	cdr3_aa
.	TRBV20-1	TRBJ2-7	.	TGCAGTGCTCTCGGGAGATCCGAGCAGTACTTC	CSALGRSEQYF
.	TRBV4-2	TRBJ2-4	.	TGTGCCAGCAGCCAAGGTCGGGGAAACATTCAGTACTTC	CASSQGRGNIQYF
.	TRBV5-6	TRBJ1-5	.	TGTGCCAGCACTATTAATCGGGGTCTTGGCAATCAGCCCCAGCATTTT	CASTINRGLGNQPQHF
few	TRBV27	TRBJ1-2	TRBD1	TGTGCCAGCAGGGGGACAGGGATGAGCTATGGCTACACCTTC	CASRGTGMSYGYTF
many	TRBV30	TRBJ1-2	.	TGTGCCTGGAACAGCCCCTATGGCTACACCTTC	CAWNSPYGYTF
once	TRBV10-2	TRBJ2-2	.	TGCGCCAGCACGGGACAAGGGGGACCCCAGGAAGTGGTCACCGGGGAGCTGTTTTTT	CASTGQGGPQEVVTGELFF
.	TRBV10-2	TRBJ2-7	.	TGCGCCAGCAGTGAAGGGGCAGGGATCTCCTACGAGCAGTACTTC	CASSEGAGISYEQYF
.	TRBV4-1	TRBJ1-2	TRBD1	TGCGCCAGCAGCCATCTATATGACAGGGATGGCTACACCTTC	CASSHLYDRDGYTF
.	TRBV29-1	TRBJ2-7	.	TGCAGCGTTGGACTGCAGGGTCGCGAGCAGTACTTC	CSVGLQGREQYF
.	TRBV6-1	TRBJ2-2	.	TGTGCCAGCAGTGAACAATCCCTGTTCGCGGCCACCGGGGAGCTGTTTTTT	CASSEQSLFAATGELFF
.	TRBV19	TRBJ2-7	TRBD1	TGTGCCAGTAGTCCGTGGACAGGGCGTCACTACGAGCAGTACTTC	CASSPWTGRHYEQYF
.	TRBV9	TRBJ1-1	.	TGTGCCAGCAGCAGAGGGGGGGAGAACACTGAAGCTTTCTTT	CASSRGGENTEAFF
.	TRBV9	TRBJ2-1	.	TGTGCCAGCAGCGTAGAGGGGGAGGGGCAGTTCTTC	CASSVEGEGQFF
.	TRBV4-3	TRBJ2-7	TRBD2	TGCGCCAGCAGCCAAGATCACACTAGCGGGAGTCGCGAGCAGTACTTC	CASSQDHTSGSREQYF
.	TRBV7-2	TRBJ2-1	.	TGTGCCAGCAGCTCCGGAGGCTACAATGAGCAGTTCTTC	CASSSGGYNEQFF
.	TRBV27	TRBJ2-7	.	TGTGCCAGCAGTTACAGGGACACCTACGAGCAGTACTTC	CASSYRDTYEQYF
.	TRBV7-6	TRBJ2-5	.	TGTGCCAGCAGCTTAGCTCCGGAAGAGACCCAGTACTTC	CASSLAPEETQYF
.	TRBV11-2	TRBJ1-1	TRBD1	TGTGCCAGCAGCCAACGCAGGGGGCGGGTCACTGAAGCTTTCTTT	CASSQRRGRVTEAFF
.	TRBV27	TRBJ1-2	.	TGTGCCAGCAGTCTAACAGGGAACTATGGCTACACCTTC	CASSLTGNYGYTF
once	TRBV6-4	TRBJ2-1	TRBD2	TGTGCCAGCAGCCCTGAGACTAGCGGAGATTACAATGAGCAGTTCTTC	CASSPETSGDYNEQFF
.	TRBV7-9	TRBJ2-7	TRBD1	TGTGCCAGCAGCCCGGACAGGGACTACGAGCAGTACTTC	CASSPDRDYEQYF
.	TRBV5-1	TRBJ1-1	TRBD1	TGCGCCAGCAGCATCTCAGGGGGGACTGAAGCTTTCTTT	CASSISGGTEAFF
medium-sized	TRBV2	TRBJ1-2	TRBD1	TGTGCCAGCAGTGAACTGGGACAGGATGGCTACACCTTC	CASSELGQDGYTF
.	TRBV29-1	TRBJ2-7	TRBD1	TGCAGCGTTGATGGGACAGACCTAGGTTACGAGCAGTACTTC	CSVDGTDLGYEQYF
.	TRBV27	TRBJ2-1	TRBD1	TGTGCCAGCAGTCCTGACAGGGATTCCTACAATGAGCAGTTCTTC	CASSPDRDSYNEQFF
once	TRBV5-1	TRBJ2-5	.	TGCGCCAGCAGCTTCTTGATTACCGCCTCCGGGGAGACCCAGTACTTC	CASSFLITASGETQYF
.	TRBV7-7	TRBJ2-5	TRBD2	TGTGCCAGCAGTCCTCTAGCGGGAGGGCCTCAAGAGACCCAGTACTTC	CASSPLAGGPQETQYF
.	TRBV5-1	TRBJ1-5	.	TGCGCCAGCAGCCGGGGGGACGGCCATAATCAGCCCCAGCATTTT	CASSRGDGHNQPQHF
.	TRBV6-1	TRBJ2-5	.	TGTGCCAGTTTAGCGGTTTACCAAGAGACCCAGTACTTC	CASLAVYQETQYF
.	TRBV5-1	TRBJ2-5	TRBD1	TGCGCCAGCAGCTTGGGGGGACAGCCTCAAGAGACCCAGTACTTC	CASSLGGQPQETQYF
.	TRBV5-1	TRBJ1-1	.	TGCGCCAGCCGGTGGGGGGAAAACACTGAAGCTTTCTTT	CASRWGENTEAFF
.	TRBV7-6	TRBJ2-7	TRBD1	TGTGCCAGCAGCTCCGGACAGGGGAGCTACGAGCAGTACTTC	CASSSGQGSYEQYF
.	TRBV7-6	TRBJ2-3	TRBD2	TGTGCCAGCAGCTCCCTCCCCTTTAGCGGGTCCACAGATACGCAGTATTTT	CASSSLPFSGSTDTQYF